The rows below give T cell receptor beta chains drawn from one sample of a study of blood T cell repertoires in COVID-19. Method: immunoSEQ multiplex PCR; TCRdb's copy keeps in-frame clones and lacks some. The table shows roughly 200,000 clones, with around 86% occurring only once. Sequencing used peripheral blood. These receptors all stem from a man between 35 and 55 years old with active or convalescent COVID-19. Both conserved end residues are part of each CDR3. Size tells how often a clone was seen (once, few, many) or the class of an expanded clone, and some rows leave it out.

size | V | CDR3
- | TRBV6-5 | CASSSTGQPQHF
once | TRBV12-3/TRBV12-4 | CVTRVDSNQPQHF
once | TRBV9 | CASSSRQAGELFF
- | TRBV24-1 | CATSDWGRGGAETQYF
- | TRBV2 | CASSEAGTFYEQYF
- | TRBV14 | CASSQDTLDTQYF
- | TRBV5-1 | CASTPGAGGTGANVLTF
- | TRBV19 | CASSIQRGALNEQFF
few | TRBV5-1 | CASSLRGDSLGETQYF
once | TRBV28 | CASSLLGTGIGEKLFF
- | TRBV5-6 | CASSPPGQGNSPLHF
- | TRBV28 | CASSSGQDYHPQHF
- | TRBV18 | CASRQRYEQYF
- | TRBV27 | CASSTSTGLGYTF
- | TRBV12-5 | CASERGGGETQYF
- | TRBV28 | CASSSSGVAYGYTF
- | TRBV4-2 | CASSRDRISTDTQYF
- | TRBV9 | CASSQGTSNQPQHF
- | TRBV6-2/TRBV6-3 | CASSGRVGQPQHF
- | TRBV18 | CASSPEGTGGDYEQYF
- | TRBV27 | CASSDRVYRTDTQYF
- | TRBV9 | CASSGHYRVSYEQYF
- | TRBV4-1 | CASSQAMTTNEKLFF
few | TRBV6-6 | CASRARPLYSNQPQHF
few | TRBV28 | CASSLRQVEAFF
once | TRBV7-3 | CASSPRGTASTDTQYF
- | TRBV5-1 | CASSSTSGYTF
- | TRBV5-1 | CASRAGTTGELFF
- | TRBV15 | CATSRPRTGNQPQHF
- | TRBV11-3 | CASSGRTSGGGQETQYF
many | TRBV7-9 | CASSPQGNQPQHF
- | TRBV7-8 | CASSRGTGDNEQFF
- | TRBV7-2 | CASSWTGTGTQYF
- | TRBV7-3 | CASSHSGFTGELFF
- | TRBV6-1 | CASSENEATGNRGYTF
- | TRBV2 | CAKRGMNTEAFF
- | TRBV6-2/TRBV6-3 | CASSSLLSETQYF
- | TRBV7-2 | CASSLAGHSGYEQYF
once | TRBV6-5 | CASSLEDSDNSPLHF
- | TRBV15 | CATSRDRVVQETQYF
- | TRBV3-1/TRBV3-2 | CASSQALQGADEKLFF
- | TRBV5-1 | CASSLEFAVGRETQYF